This T cell receptor (beta chain) was sequenced in a study of cytomegalovirus exposure and HLA in healthy donors. This clone was picked up a small number of times. What it recognizes is unknown. Researchers ran the PCR with 60 Vbeta and 13 Jbeta primers. Per the authors' pipeline: Approximately 12 million of the about 80 million unique TCR beta chains counted in a later analysis were shared. Assay: immunoSEQ multiplex PCR; the TCRdb copy retains only in-frame clones and omits some. Clonal size and the V and J genes are those of that table, whereas D and trimming came from the DNA. Among fewer than 250,000 clones listed, 60% to 85% were seen once. The CDR3 runs 15 residues. In germline, CDR1 is MGHRA, CDR2 YSYEKL. V shed 6 bases, J shed 3 bases, and the junction held 5 bases outside the gene matches. Study-wide points: Presence/absence analyses supposed approximately even sequencing depth among donors. Later analysis showed TCR association rates varying by HLA locus, highest for DRB1 and lowest for HLA-C. Sequencing likely produced, as an artifact, a cluster of highly shared sequence variants.

The chain employs TRBV4-1 and TRBJ1-4; 9 bases line up with TRBD1. The material sequenced was PBMCs. The sequence came from a young woman in good health and CMV-seronegative. The CDR3 region is CASSPGQGANEKLFF. The CDR3 nucleotides are TGCGCCAGCAGTCCGGGACAGGGCGCTAATGAAAAACTGTTTTTT.